Listed below are T cell receptor beta chains from one sample, sequenced in a study of T cells in localized non-small cell lung cancer. Generated by immunoSEQ multiplex PCR, the TCRdb table keeps only in-frame clones and is missing some. Counted here are some 25,000 clones, approximately 90% occurring once; the ten biggest clones make up about 9%. The specimen was peripheral blood mononuclear cells, collected before any cancer treatment. All receptors come from a woman aged 35 to 70 with stage III lung adenocarcinoma. CDR3s include the opening cysteine and the closing phenylalanine or tryptophan. D genes are given only for firm matches. A row's size may be missing; if present it is once, few, many or a size class.

clone size	D gene	V gene	J gene	CDR3 DNA	CDR3 protein
-	-	TRBV6-9	TRBJ2-7	TGTGCCAGCAGTTATCCGACCCCGTCCTACGAGCAGTACTTC	CASSYPTPSYEQYF
-	-	TRBV6-1	TRBJ2-3	TGTGCCAGCCGGGGGCCCTACACAGATACGCAGTATTTT	CASRGPYTDTQYF
-	-	TRBV2	TRBJ1-2	TGTGCCAGCAGTGAAGTGCAGACTAGGAACTATGGCTACACCTTC	CASSEVQTRNYGYTF
once	-	TRBV7-3	TRBJ2-2	TGTGCCAGCAGCTTAACTGGGAACACCGGGGAGCTGTTTTTT	CASSLTGNTGELFF
few	-	TRBV7-9	TRBJ1-1	TGTGCCAGCAGCCGCCCCGGGCGGACAAGCCAAGCTTTCTTT	CASSRPGRTSQAFF
-	-	TRBV5-1	TRBJ1-1	TGCGCCAGCAGCTTGGCCCCTCTAGGGGATAGGACTGAAGCTTTCTTT	CASSLAPLGDRTEAFF
-	TRBD1	TRBV5-5	TRBJ2-1	TGTGCCAGCAGCTTAACCACAGGGGGCGCCTACAATGAGCAGTTCTTC	CASSLTTGGAYNEQFF
-	TRBD1	TRBV18	TRBJ2-7	TGTGCCAGCTCACCGATGGGACAGGGGGCCTACGAGCAGTACTTC	CASSPMGQGAYEQYF
-	-	TRBV29-1	TRBJ1-5	TGCAGCGTTGAGGGGTCGATCGGGCAGCCCCAGCATTTT	CSVEGSIGQPQHF
-	-	TRBV20-1	TRBJ2-7	TGCAGTGCCGACAGTTCCTACGAGCAGTACTTC	CSADSSYEQYF
-	-	TRBV18	TRBJ2-4	TGTGCCAGCTCACCACCGCAGGGGTTAGCCAAAAACATTCAGTACTTC	CASSPPQGLAKNIQYF
-	-	TRBV15	TRBJ2-3	TGTGCCACCAGCAGAGTACTAGCCCCAACCACAGATACGCAGTATTTT	CATSRVLAPTTDTQYF
-	TRBD1	TRBV12-5	TRBJ1-1	TGTGCTAGTCACAGGGGAGTGAACACTGAAGCTTTCTTT	CASHRGVNTEAFF
once	-	TRBV7-6	TRBJ2-7	TGTGCCAGCAGTGGGGGGAATGTTGGCGAGCAGTACTTC	CASSGGNVGEQYF
-	-	TRBV14	TRBJ1-2	TGTGCCAGCAGCCAAGATCCTCTGACAGTTGGCTACACCTTC	CASSQDPLTVGYTF
-	-	TRBV18	TRBJ2-5	TGTGCCAGCTCACCGCTTTCGGGCCAAGAGACCCAGTACTTC	CASSPLSGQETQYF
-	-	TRBV6-1	TRBJ2-2	TGTGCCAGCAGGCCAATCCCCACCGGGGAGCTGTTTTTT	CASRPIPTGELFF
-	TRBD1	TRBV5-1	TRBJ2-5	TGCGCCAGCAGCTTGCAGACAGGGACCCCGGAGACCCAGTACTTC	CASSLQTGTPETQYF
-	-	TRBV4-1	TRBJ1-2	TGCGCCAGCAGCCAAGTAGAAGGGAACTATGGCTACACCTTC	CASSQVEGNYGYTF
-	-	TRBV6-5	TRBJ1-2	TGTGCCAGCACCTCTAGGGCGGGCGGCTATGGCTACACCTTC	CASTSRAGGYGYTF
-	-	TRBV6-5	TRBJ2-7	TGTGCCAGCAGTTACTCGTCCGAGTACGAGCAGTACTTC	CASSYSSEYEQYF
-	-	TRBV15	TRBJ2-7	TGTGCCACCAGCAGGCCACGGGGTCAAGGCTCCTACGAGCAGTACTTC	CATSRPRGQGSYEQYF